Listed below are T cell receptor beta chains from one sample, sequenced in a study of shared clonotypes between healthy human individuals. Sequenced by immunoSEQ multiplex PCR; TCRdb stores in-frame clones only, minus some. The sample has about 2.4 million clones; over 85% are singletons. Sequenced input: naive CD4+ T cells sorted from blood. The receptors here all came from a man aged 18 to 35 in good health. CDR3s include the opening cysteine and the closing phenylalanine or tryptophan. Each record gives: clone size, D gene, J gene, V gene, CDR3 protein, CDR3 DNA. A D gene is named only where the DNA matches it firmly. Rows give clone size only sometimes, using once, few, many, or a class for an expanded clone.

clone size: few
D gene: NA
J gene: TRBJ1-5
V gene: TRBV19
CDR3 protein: CASSLGYSNQPQHF
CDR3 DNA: TGTGCCAGTAGTCTCGGATATAGCAATCAGCCCCAGCATTTT

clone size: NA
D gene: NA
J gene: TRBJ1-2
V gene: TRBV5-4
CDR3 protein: CASSFPRQEESYTF
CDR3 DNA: TGTGCCAGCAGCTTCCCCCGACAGGAGGAAAGCTACACCTTC

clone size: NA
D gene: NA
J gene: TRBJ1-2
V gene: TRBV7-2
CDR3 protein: CASSLVPGGYGYTF
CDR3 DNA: TGTGCCAGCAGCTTAGTGCCCGGGGGCTATGGCTACACCTTC

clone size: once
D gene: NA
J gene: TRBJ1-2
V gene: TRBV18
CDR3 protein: CASSPRSRQQGYTF
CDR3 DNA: TGTGCCAGCTCACCCCGTTCTAGGCAACAAGGCTACACCTTC

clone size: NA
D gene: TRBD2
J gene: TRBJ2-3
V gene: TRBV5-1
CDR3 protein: CASSPGGTKRGGTDTQYF
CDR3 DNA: TGCGCCAGCAGCCCGGGAGGGACCAAAAGGGGGGGCACAGATACGCAGTATTTT

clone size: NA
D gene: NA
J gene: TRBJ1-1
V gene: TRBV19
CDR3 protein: CASSIRVLNTEAFF
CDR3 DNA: TGTGCCAGTAGTATTCGGGTTTTGAACACTGAAGCTTTCTTT

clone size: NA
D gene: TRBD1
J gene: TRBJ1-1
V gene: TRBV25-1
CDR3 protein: CASSGQGAGTEAFF
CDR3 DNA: TGTGCCAGCAGTGGACAGGGGGCAGGCACTGAAGCTTTCTTT

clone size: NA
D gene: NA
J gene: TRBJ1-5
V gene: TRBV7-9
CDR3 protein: CASSQTGNSNQPQHF
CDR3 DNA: TGTGCCAGCAGCCAGACGGGGAATAGCAATCAGCCCCAGCATTTT

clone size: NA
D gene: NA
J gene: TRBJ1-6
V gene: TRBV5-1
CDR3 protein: CASSLVASNSPLHF
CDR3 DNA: TGCGCCAGCAGCTTGGTGGCCTCTAATTCACCCCTCCACTTT

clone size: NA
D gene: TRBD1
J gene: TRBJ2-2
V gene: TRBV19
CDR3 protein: CASRGQGNTGELFF
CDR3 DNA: TGTGCCAGTAGGGGACAGGGGAACACCGGGGAGCTGTTTTTT

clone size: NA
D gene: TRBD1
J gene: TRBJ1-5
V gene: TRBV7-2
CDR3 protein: CASSLTGDGNQPQHF
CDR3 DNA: TGTGCCAGCAGCTTAACAGGGGATGGCAATCAGCCCCAGCATTTT

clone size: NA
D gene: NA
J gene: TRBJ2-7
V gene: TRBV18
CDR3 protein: CASREGLSLHEQYF
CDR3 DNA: TGTGCCAGCCGAGAGGGCCTCTCACTCCACGAGCAGTACTTC

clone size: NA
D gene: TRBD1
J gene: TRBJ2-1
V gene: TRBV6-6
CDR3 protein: CASSWDSYNEQFF
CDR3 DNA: TGTGCCAGCAGTTGGGACAGCTACAATGAGCAGTTCTTC

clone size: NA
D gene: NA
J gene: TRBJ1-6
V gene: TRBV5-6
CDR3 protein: CASSSPRGVKNSPLHF
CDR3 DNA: TGTGCCAGCAGCTCGCCGCGGGGCGTAAAAAATTCACCCCTCCACTTT

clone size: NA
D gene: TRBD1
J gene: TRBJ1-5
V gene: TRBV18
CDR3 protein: CASSPFGQGSQPQHF
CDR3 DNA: TGTGCCAGCTCACCTTTCGGACAGGGGAGTCAGCCCCAGCATTTT

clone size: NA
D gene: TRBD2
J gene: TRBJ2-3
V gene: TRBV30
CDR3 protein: CAWELAGDNTLKHTQYF
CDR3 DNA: TGTGCCTGGGAACTAGCGGGGGACAATACTCTTAAGCATACGCAGTATTTT

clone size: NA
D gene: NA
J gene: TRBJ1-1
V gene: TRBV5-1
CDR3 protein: CASSPNPGVNTEAFF
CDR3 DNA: TGCGCCAGCAGCCCGAATCCGGGGGTGAACACTGAAGCTTTCTTT

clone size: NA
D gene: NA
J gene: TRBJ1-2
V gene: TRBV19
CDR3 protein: CASRGHSGGGGYTF
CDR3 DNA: TGTGCCAGTAGAGGCCATTCCGGGGGCGGTGGCTACACCTTC

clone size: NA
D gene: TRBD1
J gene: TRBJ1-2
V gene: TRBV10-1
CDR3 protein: CASTLVGTGGGMGYGYTF
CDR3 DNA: TGCGCCAGCACTTTAGTAGGAACAGGGGGCGGAATGGGCTATGGCTACACCTTC

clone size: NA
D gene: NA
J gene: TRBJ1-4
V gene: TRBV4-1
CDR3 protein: CASRPLGGAGREKLFF
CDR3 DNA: TGCGCCAGCCGCCCACTCGGGGGGGCGGGTCGTGAAAAACTGTTTTTT

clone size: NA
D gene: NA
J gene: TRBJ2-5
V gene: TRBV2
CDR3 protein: CARFPERRKTQYF
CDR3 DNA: TGTGCCAGATTCCCGGAGCGCAGGAAGACCCAGTACTTC

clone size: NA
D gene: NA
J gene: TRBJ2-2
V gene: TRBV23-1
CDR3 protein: CASSQSGETPFF
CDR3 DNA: TGCGCCAGCAGTCAATCAGGAGAGACACCGTTTTTT

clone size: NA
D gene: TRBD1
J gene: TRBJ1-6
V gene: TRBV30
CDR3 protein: CAWSGQGGSSYNSPLHF
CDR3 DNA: TGTGCCTGGAGTGGACAGGGGGGGAGCTCCTATAATTCACCCCTCCACTTT

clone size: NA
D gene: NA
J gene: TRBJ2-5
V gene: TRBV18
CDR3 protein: CASSPHGGGLAQYF
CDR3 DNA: TGTGCCAGCTCACCACATGGAGGGGGTCTGGCCCAGTACTTC

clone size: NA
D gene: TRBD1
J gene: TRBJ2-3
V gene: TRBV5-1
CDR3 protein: CASSSGQGSTDTQYF
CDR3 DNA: TGCGCCAGCAGCTCTGGACAGGGTAGCACAGATACGCAGTATTTT

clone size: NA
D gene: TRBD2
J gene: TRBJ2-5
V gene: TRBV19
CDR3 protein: CASGDSFSAGVGTQYF
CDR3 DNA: TGTGCCAGTGGGGACTCCTTCTCGGCGGGAGTAGGGACCCAGTACTTC

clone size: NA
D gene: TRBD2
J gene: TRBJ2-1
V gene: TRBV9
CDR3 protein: CASSPRLAPPNEQFF
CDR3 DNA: TGTGCCAGCAGCCCCAGACTAGCGCCCCCCAATGAGCAGTTCTTC

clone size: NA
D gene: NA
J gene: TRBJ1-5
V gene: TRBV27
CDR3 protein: CASSLSSSGARQPQHF
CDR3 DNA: TGTGCCAGCAGTCTCTCCTCCTCGGGGGCAAGACAGCCCCAGCATTTT

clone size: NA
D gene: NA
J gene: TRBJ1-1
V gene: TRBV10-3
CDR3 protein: CAISDRVGTEAFF
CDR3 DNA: TGTGCCATCAGTGACAGGGTGGGCACTGAAGCTTTCTTT

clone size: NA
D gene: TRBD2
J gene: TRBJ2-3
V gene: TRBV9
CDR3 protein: CASSVDSLAALSTQYF
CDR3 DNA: TGTGCCAGCAGCGTCGACTCACTAGCGGCCCTCTCTACGCAGTATTTT

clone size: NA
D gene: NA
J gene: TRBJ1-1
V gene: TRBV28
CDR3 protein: CASSQRNTEAFF
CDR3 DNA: TGTGCCAGCAGTCAGCGGAACACTGAAGCTTTCTTT

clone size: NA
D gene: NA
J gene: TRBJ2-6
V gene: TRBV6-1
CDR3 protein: CASSGGGAGANVLTF
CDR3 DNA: TGTGCCAGCAGTGGAGGAGGGGCCGGGGCCAACGTCCTGACTTTC

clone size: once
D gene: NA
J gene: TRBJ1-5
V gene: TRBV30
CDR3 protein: CAWSVRGGQPQHF
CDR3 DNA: TGTGCCTGGAGTGTGCGGGGAGGTCAGCCCCAGCATTTT

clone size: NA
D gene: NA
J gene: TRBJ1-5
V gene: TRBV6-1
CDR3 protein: CASSGGSNQPQHF
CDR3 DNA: TGTGCCAGCAGCGGGGGGTCCAATCAGCCCCAGCATTTT

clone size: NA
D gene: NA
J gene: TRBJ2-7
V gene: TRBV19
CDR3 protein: CASSMNLPSYEQYF
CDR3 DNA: TGTGCCAGTAGCATGAACCTACCGAGTTACGAGCAGTACTTC

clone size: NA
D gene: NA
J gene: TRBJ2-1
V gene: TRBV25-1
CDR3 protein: CASSLPGKKVNEQFF
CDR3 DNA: TGTGCCAGCAGTCTCCCAGGAAAAAAGGTCAATGAGCAGTTCTTC

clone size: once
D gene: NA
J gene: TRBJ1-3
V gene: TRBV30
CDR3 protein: CAWSGSQGGNTIYF
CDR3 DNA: TGTGCCTGGAGCGGATCTCAGGGTGGAAACACCATATATTTT

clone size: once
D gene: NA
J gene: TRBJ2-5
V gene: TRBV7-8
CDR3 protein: CASSLNGHIQETQYF
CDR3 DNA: TGTGCCAGCAGCTTAAACGGCCACATACAAGAGACCCAGTACTTC

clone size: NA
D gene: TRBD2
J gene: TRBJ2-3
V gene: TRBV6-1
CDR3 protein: CASSAFSGGATDTQYF
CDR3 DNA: TGTGCCAGCAGTGCCTTTAGCGGGGGGGCGACAGATACGCAGTATTTT

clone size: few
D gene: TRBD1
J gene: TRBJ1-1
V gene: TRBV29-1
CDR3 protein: CSVDRGTAEAFF
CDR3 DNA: TGCAGCGTGGACAGGGGCACGGCTGAAGCTTTCTTT

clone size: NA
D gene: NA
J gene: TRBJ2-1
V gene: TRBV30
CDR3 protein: CAWSGGEQFF
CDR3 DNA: TGTGCCTGGAGTGGAGGGGAGCAGTTCTTC

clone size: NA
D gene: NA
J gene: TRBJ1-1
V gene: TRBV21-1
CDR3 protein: CASSLATEAFF
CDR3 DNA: TGTGCCAGCAGCCTTGCCACTGAAGCTTTCTTT

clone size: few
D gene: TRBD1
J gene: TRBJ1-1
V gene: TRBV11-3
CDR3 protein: CASSSGTGWTEAFF
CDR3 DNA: TGTGCCAGCAGCTCCGGGACAGGGTGGACTGAAGCTTTCTTT

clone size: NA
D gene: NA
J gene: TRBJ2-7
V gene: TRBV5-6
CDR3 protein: CASSSQGREQYF
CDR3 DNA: TGTGCCAGCAGCTCACAGGGTAGGGAGCAGTACTTC

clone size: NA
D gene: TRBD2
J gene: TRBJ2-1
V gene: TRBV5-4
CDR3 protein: CASSLNGLAGNNEQFF
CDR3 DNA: TGTGCCAGCAGCTTAAATGGTCTAGCGGGTAACAATGAGCAGTTCTTC

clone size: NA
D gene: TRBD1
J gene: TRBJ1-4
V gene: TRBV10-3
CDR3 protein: CAISESGQGGEKLFF
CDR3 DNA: TGTGCCATCAGTGAGTCCGGACAGGGGGGTGAAAAACTGTTTTTT